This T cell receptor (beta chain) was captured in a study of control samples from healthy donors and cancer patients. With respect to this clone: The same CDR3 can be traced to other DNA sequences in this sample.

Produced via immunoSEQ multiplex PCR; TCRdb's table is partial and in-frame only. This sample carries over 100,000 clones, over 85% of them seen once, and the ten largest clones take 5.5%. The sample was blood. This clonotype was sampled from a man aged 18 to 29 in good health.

The CDR3 region is CASSQEVGETQYF. DNA for the CDR3: TGTGCCAGCAGCCAAGAAGTGGGAGAGACCCAGTACTTC. The chain joins TRBV3-1 (or the pseudogene TRBV3-2) to TRBJ2-5, with D unclear. Per the germline V gene, CDR1 is LGHDT and CDR2 is YNNKEL (reference sequence). Trimming stripped 0 bases from V and 4 bases from J, with 6 bases between. The length of the CDR3 is 13 residues.